This passage covers 15 T cell receptor beta chains from one sample sequenced in a study of T cell responses to AZD1222 COVID-19 vaccine. Here immunoSEQ multiplex PCR was the method, and the copy in TCRdb shows in-frame clones only, minus some. The data hold more than 150,000 clones, with more than 80% observed a single time. The sample in question was peripheral blood, obtained on day 0 of AZD1222 vaccination. These receptors were collected from an adult in good health.

CDR3 protein: CASSLEGANQPQHF. CDR3 nucleotide sequence: TGCGCCAGCAGCTTGGAAGGGGCAAATCAGCCCCAGCATTTT. The rearrangement links TRBV5-1 to TRBJ1-5, with D possibly being TRBD1 (5 bases). The V gene's germline CDR1 is SGHRS and CDR2 YFSETQ. CDR3 length: 14 residues. Trimming pared 0 bases from V and 4 bases from J, leaving 8 bases between.

The chain carries TRBV28 and TRBJ2-2; D gene ambiguous. V lost 5 bases to trimming and J lost 4 bases, with 14 bases between them. Germline values: CDR1 MDHEN, CDR2 SYDVKM. There are 15 residues in the CDR3. The CDR3 DNA is TGTGCCAGCAGTATTCCGGGTACAACCACCGGGGAGCTGTTTTTT. This encodes CASSIPGTTTGELFF. Filled out from reference TRBV28 and TRBJ2-2, the complete variable domain reads DVKVTQSSRYLVKRTGEKVFLECVQDMDHENMFWYRQDPGLGLRLIYFSYDVKMKEKGDIPEGYSVSREKKERFSLILESASTNQTSMYLCASSIPGTTTGELFFGEGSRLTVL.

The chain combines TRBV7-2 with TRBJ1-2; possible D gene TRBD1, 5 bases. Trimming left V 4 bases short and J 8 bases short, with 17 bases between. Germline V gene lookup returns CDR1 SGHTA and CDR2 FQGNSA. This CDR3 has 14 amino acids. For the CDR3, the DNA is TGTGCCAGCAGCTCCGAGGGACGGCCGGTAGGCTACACCTTC. Protein: CASSSEGRPVGYTF.

This chain connects TRBV2 to TRBJ2-1; TRBD2 matches at 9 bases. Germline CDR1 SNHLY, CDR2 FYNNEI. This CDR3 has 15 amino acids. With 7 bases clipped from V and 4 bases from J, the junction kept 8 bases outside the gene matches. Here the CDR3 DNA reads TGTGCCAGCACTACTGCGGGGGGGCCTTACAATGAGCAGTTCTTC. Protein product: CASTTAGGPYNEQFF.

This rearrangement joins TRBV28 to TRBJ2-7; D is undetermined. This CDR3 region has 16 residues. Germline lookup yields CDR1 MDHEN and CDR2 SYDVKM. Trimming took 2 bases from V and 6 from J, leaving 20 bases between them. As DNA, the CDR3 is TGTGCCAGCAGTTTAGGGCTTCCTCCAAAGGGTTCCGAGCAGTACTTC. This encodes CASSLGLPPKGSEQYF.

This chain uses TRBV7-9 with TRBJ1-1; the D is unclear. Germline V gene sequence: CDR1 SEHNR, CDR2 FQNEAQ (reference sequence). The CDR3 runs 15 residues. V was clipped by 3 bases and J by 1 base, with 12 bases between them. The CDR3 region is CASSFATRRNTEAFF. The CDR3 DNA reads as TGTGCCAGCAGCTTCGCCACCCGCCGGAACACTGAAGCTTTCTTT.

The gene calls are TRBV4-1 and TRBJ2-5; 9 bases align to TRBD2. CDR3 length: 17 amino acids. Germline V CDR1 and CDR2: MGHRA, YSYEKL. V lost 4 bases, J lost 5 bases, and 14 bases stayed unmatched. CDR3 sequence: CASSPGRGGAFLETQYF. CDR3 sequence (DNA): TGCGCCAGCAGCCCTGGGCGCGGGGGGGCCTTCTTGGAGACCCAGTACTTC.

V gene TRBV19 combines with J gene TRBJ1-3; perhaps TRBD1 as D (6 bases). Trimming shortened V by 5 bases and J by 0 bases, and 17 bases separated the two germline ends. The CDR3 is 17 amino acids. Germline V gene sequence: CDR1 LNHDA, CDR2 SQIVND (reference sequence). In DNA form, the CDR3 reads TGTGCCAGTAGTTCCCCGACAGGAACCAACTCTGGAAACACCATATATTTT. This encodes CASSSPTGTNSGNTIYF.

The chain employs TRBV3-1 (or the pseudogene TRBV3-2) and TRBJ2-2, with D maybe TRBD2 (5 bases). Germline values: CDR1 LGHDT, CDR2 YNNKEL (reference sequence). Trimming took 1 base from V and 3 from J, leaving 12 bases between them. There are 16 residues in the CDR3. Written as DNA, the CDR3 is TGTGCCAGCAGCCAAGTTAGCGTGGTTTACACCGGGGAGCTGTTTTTT. It is translated as CASSQVSVVYTGELFF.

The gene calls are TRBV29-1 and TRBJ2-3; tentative D call: TRBD2 (6 bases). The V gene lost 8 bases and the J gene lost 3 bases, with 21 bases spanning the gap. The CDR3 contains 15 residues. Germline CDR1 reads SQVTM; CDR2 reads ANQGSEA. For the CDR3, the DNA is TGCAGCTCTGGCAGGAGTGGGGGGTTGACAGATACGCAGTATTTT. It is translated as CSSGRSGGLTDTQYF.

The CDR3 DNA reads TGTGCCAGTAGTATGTACAGGGTTAATGAAAAACTGTTTTTT. Translating gives CASSMYRVNEKLFF. This chain links TRBV19 with TRBJ1-4, with TRBD1 as a possible D gene (6 bases). V lost 3 bases and J lost 4, with 9 bases in between. This CDR3 has 14 residues. Germline CDR1 LNHDA, CDR2 SQIVND (reference sequence).

The chain is built from TRBV25-1 and TRBJ2-7; no reliable D call. This CDR3 has 13 amino acids. V dropped 4 bases and J dropped 6 bases, with 13 bases sitting between them. Germline V gene sequence: CDR1 MGHDK, CDR2 SYGVNS. CDR3 sequence (DNA): TGTGCCAGCAGTGGGACGCTAGGAAGCGAGCAGTACTTC. It yields the protein CASSGTLGSEQYF.

The chain couples TRBV5-1 to TRBJ2-7; D assignment may be TRBD1 or TRBD2 (6 bases each). Germline V gene lookup returns CDR1 SGHRS and CDR2 YFSETQ. The ends were cut back, 4 bases at V and 0 bases at J, with 11 bases in the middle. The CDR3 length is 14 residues. In nucleotides, the CDR3 is TGCGCCAGCAGCGGGGGGCCGGGCTCCTACGAGCAGTACTTC. Protein sequence: CASSGGPGSYEQYF.

This clone appeared a single time. The V call is TRBV7-2, the J call TRBJ1-1, with a possible D match to TRBD1 (6 bases). This CDR3 is built from 15 residues. V was clipped by 4 bases and J by 3 bases, with 15 bases between them. The germline gives CDR1 SGHTA, CDR2 FQGNSA. CDR3 amino acids: CASSSMTGAYTEAFF. In DNA, the CDR3 is TGTGCCAGCAGCTCTATGACAGGAGCTTACACTGAAGCTTTCTTT. Filled out from reference TRBV7-2 and TRBJ1-1, the complete variable domain reads GAGVSQSPSNKVTEKGKDVELRCDPISGHTALYWYRQSLGQGLEFLIYFQGNSAPDKSGLPSDRFSAERTGGSVSTLTIQRTQQEDSAVYLCASSSMTGAYTEAFFGQGTRLTVV.

This chain joins TRBV19 and TRBJ2-3; TRBD2 agrees at 8 bases. The CDR3 spans 13 residues. Germline assignment: CDR1 LNHDA and CDR2 SQIVND (reference sequence). V shed 9 bases and J 1 base; nucleotides not matched to a gene: 3. CDR3 sequence: CASRAGGTDTQYF. Written as DNA, the CDR3 is TGTGCCAGCAGAGCGGGGGGCACAGATACGCAGTATTTT.